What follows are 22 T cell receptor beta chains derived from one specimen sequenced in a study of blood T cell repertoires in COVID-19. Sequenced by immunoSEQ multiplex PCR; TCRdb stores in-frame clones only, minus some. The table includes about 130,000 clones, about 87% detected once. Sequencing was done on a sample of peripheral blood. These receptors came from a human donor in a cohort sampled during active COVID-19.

The CDR3 loop is CASGPPLAGFQETQYF. The CDR3 DNA reads TGTGCCTCAGGCCCCCCCTTAGCGGGTTTCCAAGAGACCCAGTACTTC. V usage is TRBV19 and J usage is TRBJ2-5; 7 bases match TRBD2. Germline CDR1 reads LNHDA; CDR2 reads SQIVND (reference sequence). The CDR3 has 16 residues. Trimming took 11 bases from V and 1 from J; bases not matched to a gene: 16.

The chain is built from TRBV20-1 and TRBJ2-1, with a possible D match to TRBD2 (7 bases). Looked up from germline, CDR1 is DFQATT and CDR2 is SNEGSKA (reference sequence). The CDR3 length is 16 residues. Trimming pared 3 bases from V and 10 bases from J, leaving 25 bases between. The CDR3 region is CSASASRGGGPWEQFF. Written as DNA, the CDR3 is TGCAGTGCTAGTGCCTCACGAGGGGGAGGGCCTTGGGAGCAGTTCTTC.

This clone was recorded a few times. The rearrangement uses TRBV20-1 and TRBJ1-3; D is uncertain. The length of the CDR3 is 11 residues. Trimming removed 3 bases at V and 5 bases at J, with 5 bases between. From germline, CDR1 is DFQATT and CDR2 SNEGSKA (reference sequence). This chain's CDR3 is CSASLRNTIYF. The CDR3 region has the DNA TGCAGTGCTAGTCTCCGAAACACCATATATTTT.

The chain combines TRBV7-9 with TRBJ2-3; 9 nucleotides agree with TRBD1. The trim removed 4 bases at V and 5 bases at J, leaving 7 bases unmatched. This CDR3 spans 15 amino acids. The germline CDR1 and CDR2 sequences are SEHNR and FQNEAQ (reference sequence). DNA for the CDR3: TGTGCCAGCAGCTCCGGGACAGGGATAATAGATACGCAGTATTTT. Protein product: CASSSGTGIIDTQYF.

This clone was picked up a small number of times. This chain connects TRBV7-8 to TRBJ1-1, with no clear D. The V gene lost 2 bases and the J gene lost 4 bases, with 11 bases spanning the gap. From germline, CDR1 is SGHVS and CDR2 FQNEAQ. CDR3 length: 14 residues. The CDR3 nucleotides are TGTGCCAGCAGCTTAATGCGGGTGGGCACTGAAGCTTTCTTT. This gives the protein CASSLMRVGTEAFF.

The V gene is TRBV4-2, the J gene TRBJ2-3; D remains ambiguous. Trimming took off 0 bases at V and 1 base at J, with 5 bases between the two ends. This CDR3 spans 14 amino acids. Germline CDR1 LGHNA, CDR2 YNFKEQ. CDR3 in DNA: TGTGCCAGCAGCCAAGAGGCAGGCACAGATACGCAGTATTTT. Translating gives CASSQEAGTDTQYF.

The chain's CDR3 is CASKGQGYADTQYF. CDR3 bases: TGTGCCAGCAAGGGACAGGGATACGCAGATACGCAGTATTTT. The chain has TRBV7-9 and TRBJ2-3; TRBD1 matches at 9 bases. The CDR3 is 14 amino acids. J was trimmed by 4 bases and V by 7 bases; bases with no gene match: 6. Germline V gene lookup returns CDR1 SEHNR and CDR2 FQNEAQ (reference sequence).

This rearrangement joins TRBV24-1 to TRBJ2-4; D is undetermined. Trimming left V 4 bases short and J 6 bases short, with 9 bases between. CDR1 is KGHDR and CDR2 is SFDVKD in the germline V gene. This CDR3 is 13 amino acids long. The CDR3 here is CATSEEHGNIQYF. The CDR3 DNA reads TGTGCCACCAGTGAGGAGCATGGAAACATTCAGTACTTC.

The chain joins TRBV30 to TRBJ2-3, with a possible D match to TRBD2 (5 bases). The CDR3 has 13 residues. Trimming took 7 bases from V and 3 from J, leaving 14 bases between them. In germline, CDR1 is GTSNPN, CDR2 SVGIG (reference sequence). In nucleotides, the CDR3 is TGTGCCTCGACTACTCAAAGGACAGATACGCAGTATTTT. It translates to CASTTQRTDTQYF.

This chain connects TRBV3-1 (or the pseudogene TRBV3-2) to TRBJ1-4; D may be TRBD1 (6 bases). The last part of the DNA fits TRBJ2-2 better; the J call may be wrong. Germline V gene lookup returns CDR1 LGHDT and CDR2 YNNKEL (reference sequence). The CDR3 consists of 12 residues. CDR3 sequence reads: CASSRMGQELFF. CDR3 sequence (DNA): TGTGCCAGCAGCCGCATGGGACAGGAGCTGTTTTTT.

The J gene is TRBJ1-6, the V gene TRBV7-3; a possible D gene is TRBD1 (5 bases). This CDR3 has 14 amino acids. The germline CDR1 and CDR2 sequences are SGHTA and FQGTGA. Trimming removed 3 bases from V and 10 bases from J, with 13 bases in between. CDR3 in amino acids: CASSLGGVQSPLHF. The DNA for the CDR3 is TGTGCCAGCAGCTTGGGGGGGGTGCAGTCACCCCTCCACTTT.

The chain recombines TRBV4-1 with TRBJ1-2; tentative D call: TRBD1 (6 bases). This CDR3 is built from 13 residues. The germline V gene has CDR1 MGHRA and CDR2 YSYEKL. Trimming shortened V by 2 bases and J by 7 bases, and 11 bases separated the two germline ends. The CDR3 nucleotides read TGCGCCAGCAGCCAATTAGACAGGAGTGGCTACACCTTC. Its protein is CASSQLDRSGYTF.

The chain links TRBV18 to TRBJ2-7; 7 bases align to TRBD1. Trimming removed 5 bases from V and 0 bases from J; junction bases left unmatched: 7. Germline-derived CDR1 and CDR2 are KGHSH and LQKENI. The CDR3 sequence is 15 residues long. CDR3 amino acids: CASSAGDSYSYEQYF. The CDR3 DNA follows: TGTGCCAGCTCAGCAGGGGACAGTTACTCCTACGAGCAGTACTTC.

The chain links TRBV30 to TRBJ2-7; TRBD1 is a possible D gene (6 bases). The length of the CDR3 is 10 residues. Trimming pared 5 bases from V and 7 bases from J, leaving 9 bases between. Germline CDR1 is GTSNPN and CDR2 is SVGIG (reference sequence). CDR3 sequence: CAWGQGEQYV. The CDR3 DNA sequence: TGTGCCTGGGGGCAGGGGGAGCAGTACGTC.

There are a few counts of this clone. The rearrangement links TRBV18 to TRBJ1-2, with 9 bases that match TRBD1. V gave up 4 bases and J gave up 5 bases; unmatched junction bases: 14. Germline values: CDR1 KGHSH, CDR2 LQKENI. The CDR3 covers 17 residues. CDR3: CASSLDKSGQGIYGYTF. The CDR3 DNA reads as TGTGCCAGCTCACTCGACAAATCCGGACAGGGGATTTATGGCTACACCTTC.

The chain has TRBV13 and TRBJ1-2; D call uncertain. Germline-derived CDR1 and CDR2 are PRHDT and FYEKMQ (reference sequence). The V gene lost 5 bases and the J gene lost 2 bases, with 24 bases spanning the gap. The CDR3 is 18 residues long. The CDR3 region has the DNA TGTGCCAGCAGCGACCGTCGGAACAGCGGAGCTGAAAACTATGGCTACACCTTC. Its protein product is CASSDRRNSGAENYGYTF.

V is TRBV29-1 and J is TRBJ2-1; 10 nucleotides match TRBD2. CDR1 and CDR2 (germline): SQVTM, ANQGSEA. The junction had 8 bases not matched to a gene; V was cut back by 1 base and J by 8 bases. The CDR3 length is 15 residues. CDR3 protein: CSVEGTSSGRHEQFF. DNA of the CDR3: TGCAGCGTTGAAGGGACGTCTAGCGGGAGACATGAGCAGTTCTTC.

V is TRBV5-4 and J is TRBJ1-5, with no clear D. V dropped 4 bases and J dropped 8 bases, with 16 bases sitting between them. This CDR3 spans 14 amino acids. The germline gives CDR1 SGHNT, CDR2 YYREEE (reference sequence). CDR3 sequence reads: CASSDSTDGKPQHF. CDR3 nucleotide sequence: TGTGCCAGCAGCGACTCGACCGACGGAAAGCCCCAGCATTTT.

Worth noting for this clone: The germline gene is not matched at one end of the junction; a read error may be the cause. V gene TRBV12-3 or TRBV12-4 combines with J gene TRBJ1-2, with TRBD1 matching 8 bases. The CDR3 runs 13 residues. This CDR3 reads CASNLTGQGGYTF. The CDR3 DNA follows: TGTGCCAGCAATTTAACAGGACAGGGCGGCTACACCTTC.

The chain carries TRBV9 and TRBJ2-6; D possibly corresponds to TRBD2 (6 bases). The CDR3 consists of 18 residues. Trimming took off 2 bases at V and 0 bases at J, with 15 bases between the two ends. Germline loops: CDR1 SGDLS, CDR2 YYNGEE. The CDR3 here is CASSVLAVLSSGANVLTF. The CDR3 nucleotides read TGTGCCAGCAGCGTCTTAGCGGTTTTAAGCTCTGGGGCCAACGTCCTGACTTTC.

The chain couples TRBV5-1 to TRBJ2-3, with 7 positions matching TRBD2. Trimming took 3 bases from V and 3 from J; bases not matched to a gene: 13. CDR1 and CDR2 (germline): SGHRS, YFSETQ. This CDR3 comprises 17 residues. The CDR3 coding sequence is TGCGCCAGCAGCTCCTATGGGGGGGAGTACGGAACAGATACGCAGTATTTT. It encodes CASSSYGGEYGTDTQYF.

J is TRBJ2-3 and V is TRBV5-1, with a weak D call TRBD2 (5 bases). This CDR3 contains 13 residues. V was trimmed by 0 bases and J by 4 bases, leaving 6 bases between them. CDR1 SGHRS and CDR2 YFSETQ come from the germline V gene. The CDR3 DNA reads TGCGCCAGCAGCTTGGTCGGGGCAGATACGCAGTATTTT. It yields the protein CASSLVGADTQYF.